These T cell receptor beta chains were read from a single sample in a study of blood T cells in healthy people across ages. In TCRdb, the 5' RACE reads were re-called with MiXCR into one record per CDR3 protein. The data contain roughly 1,500,000 distinct CDR3 sequences, roughly 32% of them singletons. Source material: blood. Receptors originate from a woman aged 25 to 45 in good health. Each CDR3 is given without its conserved first and last residue.

V	J	CDR3
TRBV20-1	TRBJ2-5	SALKGETRY
TRBV12-3/TRBV12-4	TRBJ1-2	ASLQVDGYT
TRBV20-1	TRBJ1-1	SARLGGVVTEAF
TRBV28	TRBJ2-7	ASSSLGSLYEQY
TRBV19	TRBJ1-5	ASSISRSPTIISQPQH
TRBV7-2	TRBJ2-1	ASSLVSGQGSNEQF
TRBV6-1	TRBJ2-7	ASSSTGILTYEQY
TRBV10-3	TRBJ1-5	AISDYRRQH
TRBV30	TRBJ2-7	AWNRGYEQY
TRBV21-1	TRBJ2-7	ARPQGARQY
TRBV7-3	TRBJ2-7	ASSLAGGVTYEQY
TRBV9	TRBJ2-5	ASSPKALMYQETQY
TRBV7-9	TRBJ2-7	ASSPDRVWEQY
TRBV9	TRBJ2-5	ASTPGTPMYQETQY
TRBV20-1	TRBJ2-1	SAARAPNNEQF
TRBV27	TRBJ2-7	ASSSRLAGVGEQY
TRBV29-1	TRBJ2-3	SVVGEAGDTQY
TRBV7-6	TRBJ1-6	ASSLERWGDDSPLH